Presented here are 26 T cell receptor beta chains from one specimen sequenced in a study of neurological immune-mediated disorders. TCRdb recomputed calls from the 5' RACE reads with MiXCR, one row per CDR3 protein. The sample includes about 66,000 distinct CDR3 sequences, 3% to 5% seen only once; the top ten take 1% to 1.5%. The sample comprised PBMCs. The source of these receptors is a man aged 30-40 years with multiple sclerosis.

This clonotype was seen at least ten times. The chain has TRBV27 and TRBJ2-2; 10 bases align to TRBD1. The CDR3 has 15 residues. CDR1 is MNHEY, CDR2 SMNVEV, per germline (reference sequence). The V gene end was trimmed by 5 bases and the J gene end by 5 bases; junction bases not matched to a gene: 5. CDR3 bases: TGTGCCAGCAGTAAGGGACAGGGGTTGACCGGGGAGCTGTTTTTT. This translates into CASSKGQGLTGELFF.

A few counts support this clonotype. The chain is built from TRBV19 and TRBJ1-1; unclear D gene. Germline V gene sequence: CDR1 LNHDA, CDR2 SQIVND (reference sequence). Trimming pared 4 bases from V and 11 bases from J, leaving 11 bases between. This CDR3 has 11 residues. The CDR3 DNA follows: TGTGCCAGTAGTACGGACTTTAGCGCTTTCTTT. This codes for CASSTDFSAFF.

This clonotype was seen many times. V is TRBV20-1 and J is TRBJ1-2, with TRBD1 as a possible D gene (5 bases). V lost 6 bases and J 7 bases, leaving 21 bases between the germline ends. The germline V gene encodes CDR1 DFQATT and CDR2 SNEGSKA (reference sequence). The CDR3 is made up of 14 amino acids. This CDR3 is CSASPGREFPGYTF. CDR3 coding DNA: TGCAGTGCCTCCCCGGGGCGTGAATTTCCTGGCTACACCTTC.

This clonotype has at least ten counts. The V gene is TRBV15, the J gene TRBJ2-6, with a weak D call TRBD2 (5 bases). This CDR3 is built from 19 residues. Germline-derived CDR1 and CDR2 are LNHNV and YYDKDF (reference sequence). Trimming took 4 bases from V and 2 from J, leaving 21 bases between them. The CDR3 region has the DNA TGTGCCACCAGCACTAGATGGGAGAACCGTATCACTGGGGCCAACGTCCTGACTTTC. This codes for CATSTRWENRITGANVLTF.

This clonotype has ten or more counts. CDR3 DNA sequence: TGCAGCGTTGCTTTTAGGGGAGGAACTGAAGCTTTCTTT. The encoded protein is CSVAFRGGTEAFF. The chain links TRBV29-1 to TRBJ1-1; TRBD1 is a possible D gene (5 bases). The CDR3 is 13 amino acids. Germline V lookup: CDR1 SQVTM, CDR2 ANQGSEA. The V end was cut by 4 bases, the J end by 5 bases, with 14 bases between.

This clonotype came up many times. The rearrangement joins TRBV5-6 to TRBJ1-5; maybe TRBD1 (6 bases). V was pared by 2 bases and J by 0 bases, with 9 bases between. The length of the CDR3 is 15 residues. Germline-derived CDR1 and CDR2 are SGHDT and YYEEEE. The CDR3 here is CASSFRGASNQPQHF. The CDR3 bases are TGTGCCAGCAGCTTCCGGGGGGCTAGCAATCAGCCCCAGCATTTT. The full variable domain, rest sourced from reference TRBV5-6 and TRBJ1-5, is DAGVTQSPTHLIKTRGQQVTLRCSPKSGHDTVSWYQQALGQGPQFIFQYYEEEERQRGNFPDRFSGHQFPNYSSELNVNALLLGDSALYLCASSFRGASNQPQHFGDGTRLSIL.

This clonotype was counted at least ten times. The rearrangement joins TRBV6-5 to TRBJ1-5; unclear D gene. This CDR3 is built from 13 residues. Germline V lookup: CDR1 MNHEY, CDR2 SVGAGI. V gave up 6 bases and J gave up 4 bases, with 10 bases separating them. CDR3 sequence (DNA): TGTGCCAGCAGCCCCGATTGGAATCAGCCCCAGCATTTT. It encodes CASSPDWNQPQHF.

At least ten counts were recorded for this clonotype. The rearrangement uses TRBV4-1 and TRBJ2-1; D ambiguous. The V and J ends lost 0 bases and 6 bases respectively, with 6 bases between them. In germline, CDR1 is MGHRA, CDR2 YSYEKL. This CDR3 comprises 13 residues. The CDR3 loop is CASSQDWVNEQFF. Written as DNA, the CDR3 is TGCGCCAGCAGCCAAGATTGGGTCAATGAGCAGTTCTTC.

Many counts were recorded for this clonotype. CDR3 bases: TGCAGTGGAGCGGGGGGTGAAGAGACCCAGTACTTC. Its translation is CSGAGGEETQYF. J is TRBJ2-5 and V is TRBV20-1; TRBD2 matches at 9 bases. V shed 7 bases, J shed 3 bases, and the junction held 3 bases outside the gene matches. The CDR3 is 12 residues long. Per germline, CDR1 DFQATT and CDR2 SNEGSKA (reference sequence).

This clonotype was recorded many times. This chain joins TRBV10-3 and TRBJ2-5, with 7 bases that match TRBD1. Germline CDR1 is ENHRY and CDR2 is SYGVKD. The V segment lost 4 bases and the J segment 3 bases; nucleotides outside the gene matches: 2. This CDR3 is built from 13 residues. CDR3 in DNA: TGTGCCATCAGTGCAGGGGGTGAAGAGACCCAGTACTTC. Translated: CAISAGGEETQYF.

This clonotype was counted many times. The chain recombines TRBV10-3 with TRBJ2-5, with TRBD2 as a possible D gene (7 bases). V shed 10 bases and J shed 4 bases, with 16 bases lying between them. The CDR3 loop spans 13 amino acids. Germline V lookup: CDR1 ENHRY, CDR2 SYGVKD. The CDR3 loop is CATEKGGGETQYF. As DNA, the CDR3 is TGTGCCACCGAAAAGGGAGGGGGAGAGACCCAGTACTTC.

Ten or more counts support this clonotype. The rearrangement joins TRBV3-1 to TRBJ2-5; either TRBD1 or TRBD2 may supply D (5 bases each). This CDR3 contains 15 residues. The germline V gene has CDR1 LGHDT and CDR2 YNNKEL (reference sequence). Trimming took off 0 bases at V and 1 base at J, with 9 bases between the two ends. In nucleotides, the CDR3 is TGTGCCAGCAGCCAAGATGGGACCTTCCAAGAGACCCAGTACTTC. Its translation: CASSQDGTFQETQYF.

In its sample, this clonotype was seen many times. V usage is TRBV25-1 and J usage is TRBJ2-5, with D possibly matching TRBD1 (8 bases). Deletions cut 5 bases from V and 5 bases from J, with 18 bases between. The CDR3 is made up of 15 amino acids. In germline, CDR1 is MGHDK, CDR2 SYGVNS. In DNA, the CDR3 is TGTGCCAGCAGTCCAGCGGGACAGGCCCGGGAGACCCAGTACTTC. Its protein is CASSPAGQARETQYF.

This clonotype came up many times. The CDR3 reads CASSATLNGGYTF. DNA of the CDR3: TGCGCCAGCAGCGCGACACTAAATGGTGGCTACACCTTC. This chain connects TRBV5-1 to TRBJ1-2; unclear D gene. The CDR3 contains 13 residues. The germline V and J ends were trimmed by 4 bases and 7 bases, with 14 bases remaining between them. Per germline, CDR1 SGHRS and CDR2 YFSETQ. Full variable domain (remainder filled in from reference TRBV5-1 and TRBJ1-2): KAGVTQTPRYLIKTRGQQVTLSCSPISGHRSVSWYQQTPGQGLQFLFEYFSETQRNKGNFPGRFSGRQFSNSRSEMNVSTLELGDSALYLCASSATLNGGYTFGSGTRLTVV.

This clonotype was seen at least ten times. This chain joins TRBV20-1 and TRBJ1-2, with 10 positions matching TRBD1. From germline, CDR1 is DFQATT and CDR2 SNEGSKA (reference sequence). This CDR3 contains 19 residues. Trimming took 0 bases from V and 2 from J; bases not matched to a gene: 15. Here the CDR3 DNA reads TGCAGTGCTAGAGATCTTGAAGCCGGGACAGGGGCGCGGAACTATGGCTACACCTTC. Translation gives CSARDLEAGTGARNYGYTF.

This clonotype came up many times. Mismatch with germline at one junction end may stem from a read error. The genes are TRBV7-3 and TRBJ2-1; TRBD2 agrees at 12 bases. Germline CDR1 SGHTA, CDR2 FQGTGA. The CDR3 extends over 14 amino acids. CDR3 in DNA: TGTGCCAGCAGCTTATCTAGCGGGGGGGCCGGGAGGATCTTC. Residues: CASSLSSGGAGRIF.

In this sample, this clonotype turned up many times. The CDR3: CASSLPRGGTDTQYF. In DNA, the CDR3 is TGTGCCAGCAGTTTACCCCGGGGGGGGACAGATACGCAGTATTTT. V usage is TRBV27 and J usage is TRBJ2-3, with TRBD2 identical over 8 bases. The CDR3 contains 15 residues. V trimming: 2 bases; J trimming: 3 bases; junction bases outside the gene matches: 4. CDR1 is MNHEY, CDR2 SMNVEV, per germline (reference sequence).

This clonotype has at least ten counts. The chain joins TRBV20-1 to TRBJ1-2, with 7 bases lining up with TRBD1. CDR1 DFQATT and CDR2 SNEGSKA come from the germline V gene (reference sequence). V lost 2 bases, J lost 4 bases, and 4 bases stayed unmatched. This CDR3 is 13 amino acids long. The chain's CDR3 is CSARTGAFYGYTF. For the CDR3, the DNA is TGCAGTGCTAGAACAGGGGCCTTCTATGGCTACACCTTC.

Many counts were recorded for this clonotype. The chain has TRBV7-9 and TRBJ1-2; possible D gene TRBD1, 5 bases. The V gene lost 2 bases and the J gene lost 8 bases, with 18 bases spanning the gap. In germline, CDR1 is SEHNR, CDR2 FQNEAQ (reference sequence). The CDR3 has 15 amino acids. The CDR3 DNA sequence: TGTGCCAGCAGCTTACCCGACAGTGAGGTATGGGGCTACACCTTC. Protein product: CASSLPDSEVWGYTF.

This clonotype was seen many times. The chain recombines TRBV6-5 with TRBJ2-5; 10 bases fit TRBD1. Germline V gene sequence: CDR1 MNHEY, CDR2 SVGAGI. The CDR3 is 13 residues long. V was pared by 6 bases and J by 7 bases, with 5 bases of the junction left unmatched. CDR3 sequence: CASSRTGGRTQYF. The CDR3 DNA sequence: TGTGCCAGCAGCCGGACAGGGGGGAGGACCCAGTACTTC.

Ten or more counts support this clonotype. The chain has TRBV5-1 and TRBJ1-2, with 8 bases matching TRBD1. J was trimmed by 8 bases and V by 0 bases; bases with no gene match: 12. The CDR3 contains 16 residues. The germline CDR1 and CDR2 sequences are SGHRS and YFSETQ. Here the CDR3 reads CASSLDSDRVLVGYTF. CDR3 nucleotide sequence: TGCGCCAGCAGCTTGGATTCGGACAGGGTGTTAGTAGGCTACACCTTC. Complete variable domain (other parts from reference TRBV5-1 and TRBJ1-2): KAGVTQTPRYLIKTRGQQVTLSCSPISGHRSVSWYQQTPGQGLQFLFEYFSETQRNKGNFPGRFSGRQFSNSRSEMNVSTLELGDSALYLCASSLDSDRVLVGYTFGSGTRLTVV.

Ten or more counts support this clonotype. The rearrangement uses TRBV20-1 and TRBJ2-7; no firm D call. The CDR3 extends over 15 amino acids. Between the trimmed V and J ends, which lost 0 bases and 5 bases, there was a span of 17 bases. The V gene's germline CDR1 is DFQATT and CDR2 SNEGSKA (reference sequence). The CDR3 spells CSARDAAPGVHEQYF. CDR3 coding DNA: TGCAGTGCTAGAGATGCAGCGCCTGGGGTCCACGAGCAGTACTTC.

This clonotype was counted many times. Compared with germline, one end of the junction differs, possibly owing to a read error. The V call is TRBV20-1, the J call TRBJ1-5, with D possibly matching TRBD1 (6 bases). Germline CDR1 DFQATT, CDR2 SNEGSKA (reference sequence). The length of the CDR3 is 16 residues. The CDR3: CSATQRGRGGNQPQNF. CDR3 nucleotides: TGCAGTGCAACTCAGCGGGGGCGAGGCGGCAATCAGCCCCAGAATTTT.

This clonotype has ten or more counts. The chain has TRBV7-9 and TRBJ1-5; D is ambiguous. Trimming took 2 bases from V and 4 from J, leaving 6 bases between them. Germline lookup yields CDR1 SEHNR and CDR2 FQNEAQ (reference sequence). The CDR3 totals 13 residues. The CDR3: CASSLMDNQPQHF. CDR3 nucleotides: TGTGCCAGCAGCTTAATGGATAATCAGCCCCAGCATTTT.

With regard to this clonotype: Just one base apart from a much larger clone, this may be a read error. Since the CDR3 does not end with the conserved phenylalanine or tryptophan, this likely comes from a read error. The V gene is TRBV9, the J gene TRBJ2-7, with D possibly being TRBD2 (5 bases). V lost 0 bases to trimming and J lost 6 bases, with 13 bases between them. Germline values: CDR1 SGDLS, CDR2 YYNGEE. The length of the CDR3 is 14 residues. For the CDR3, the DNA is TGTGCCAGCAGCGTAGATCCGGGGAAGGGCGAGCAGTACATC. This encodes CASSVDPGKGEQYI.

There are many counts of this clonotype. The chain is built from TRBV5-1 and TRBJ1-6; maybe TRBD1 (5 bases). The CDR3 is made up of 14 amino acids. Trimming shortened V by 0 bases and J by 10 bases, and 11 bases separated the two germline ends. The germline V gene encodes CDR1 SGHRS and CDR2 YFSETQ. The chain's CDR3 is CASSLEGSGSPLHF. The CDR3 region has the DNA TGCGCCAGCAGCTTGGAGGGGTCTGGATCACCCCTCCACTTT.